Many counts were recorded for the clone carrying this T cell receptor beta chain. This entry is derived from a study of T-cell reconstitution after alpha-beta-depleted transplantation in children. The TCRbeta library was prepared with unique molecular identifiers. TCRdb fed the PCR reads into MiXCR, producing one record per CDR3 protein. The profile shows about 200,000 distinct CDR3 sequences, approximately 14% of them singletons. Germline V gene sequence: CDR1 LNHNV, CDR2 YYDKDF (reference sequence). Trimming removed 4 bases at V and 5 bases at J, with 6 bases between. This CDR3 contains 12 residues.

The receptor comes from a human donor who donated a stem cell graft to a child with acute lymphoblastic leukemia. The sample consisted of PBMCs from the stem cell graft donor, taken from the stem cell graft. J is TRBJ2-1 and V is TRBV15, with D uncertain. The CDR3: CATSTLNNEQFF. CDR3 in DNA: TGTGCCACCAGCACACTGAACAATGAGCAGTTCTTC.